These 15 T cell receptor beta chains originate from one sample sequenced in a study of early T cells in non-severe SARS-CoV-2 infection. TCRdb used MiXCR to reprocess the 5' RACE reads, holding one entry per CDR3 protein. This table holds over 50,000 distinct CDR3 sequences, 11% found once. The specimen sequenced was whole blood. The receptors originated from an adult who was a healthcare worker with PCR-confirmed SARS-CoV-2 infection or an uninfected control (not recorded which).

This clonotype has at least ten counts. The chain couples TRBV19 to TRBJ1-2; the D is unclear. The V gene's germline CDR1 is LNHDA and CDR2 SQIVND (reference sequence). The CDR3 contains 14 residues. V lost 6 bases and J lost 8, with 19 bases in between. For the CDR3, the DNA is TGTGCCAGTAGACGGTTCCTCGGGGAGGGCGGCTACACCTTC. It specifies CASRRFLGEGGYTF.

This clonotype was seen just once. The chain is built from TRBV10-1 and TRBJ2-1, with TRBD2 matching 8 bases. Germline CDR1 is WNHNN and CDR2 is SYGVQD (reference sequence). This CDR3 has 17 residues. The V segment lost 0 bases and the J segment 3 bases; nucleotides outside the gene matches: 7. The CDR3 nucleotides are TGCGCCAGCAGTGAGTCCCCCGGGGGGGGATTCTACAATGAGCAGTTCTTC. It translates to CASSESPGGGFYNEQFF.

This clonotype showed up many times. The V and J genes are TRBV6-5 and TRBJ2-7, with 7 bases fitting TRBD2. Germline V gene sequence: CDR1 MNHEY, CDR2 SVGAGI. J gave up 0 bases and V 6 bases, and 8 bases lay outside the gene matches. The length of the CDR3 is 15 residues. The CDR3 coding sequence is TGTGCCAGCAGCCCGACGGGACTATTCTCCTACGAGCAGTACTTC. Its translation: CASSPTGLFSYEQYF.

The chain is built from TRBV6-2 or TRBV6-3 and TRBJ1-1; 7 bases agree with TRBD1. Looked up from germline, CDR1 is MNHEY and CDR2 is SVGEGT. CDR3 size: 14 residues. The V segment lost 2 bases and the J segment 3 bases; nucleotides outside the gene matches: 3. The CDR3 DNA reads as TGTGCCAGCAGTTACCCGACAGGGCACACTGAAGCTTTCTTT. This translates into CASSYPTGHTEAFF.

This clonotype was observed a handful of times. The chain recombines TRBV5-1 with TRBJ1-1; D unresolved. The germline V and J ends were trimmed by 0 bases and 1 base, with 7 bases remaining between them. Germline lookup yields CDR1 SGHRS and CDR2 YFSETQ. The CDR3 runs to 14 residues. Here the CDR3 DNA reads TGCGCCAGCAGCTTGGACAGCCGGAACACTGAAGCTTTCTTT. Translated, it gives CASSLDSRNTEAFF.

This clonotype was counted between two and nine times. The chain has TRBV25-1 and TRBJ2-3; 15 positions match TRBD2. The CDR3 consists of 20 residues. V dropped 2 bases and J dropped 0; count of bases not matched to a gene: 9. Germline CDR1 MGHDK, CDR2 SYGVNS. Here the CDR3 reads CASSEAGTSGGPGSTDTQYF. DNA of the CDR3: TGTGCCAGCAGTGAAGCCGGGACTAGCGGGGGGCCGGGGAGCACAGATACGCAGTATTTT.

This clonotype was seen repeatedly, ten times or more. The junction departs from germline at one end; a sequencing error may be responsible. For the CDR3, the DNA is TGTGCTAGCAGCTTAGCCCTCCAGGGGGGAGTCGATGAGCAGTTCTTC. Its translation: CASSLALQGGVDEQFF. The rearrangement joins TRBV7-7 to TRBJ2-1; D is perhaps TRBD1 (7 bases). The CDR3 contains 16 residues. Germline V gene sequence: CDR1 SSHAT, CDR2 FNYEAQ (reference sequence).

This clonotype appeared many times. Its ends do not fully match the called genes, so a read error is possible. The chain joins TRBV11-2 to TRBJ2-1, with D uncertain. Germline CDR1 is SGHAT and CDR2 is FQNNGV. The CDR3 has 12 amino acids. As DNA, the CDR3 is TGTGCCAGCAGCTTAGATGGTGCCTACCGGTACTTC. This codes for CASSLDGAYRYF.

CDR3 DNA sequence: TGTGCCAGCAGGGGTCCGACAAGAACAGATACGCAGTATTTT. Amino acid sequence: CASRGPTRTDTQYF. This chain links TRBV6-5 with TRBJ2-3; D remains unclear. The CDR3 has 14 amino acids. Germline V gene sequence: CDR1 MNHEY, CDR2 SVGAGI. V was shortened by 6 bases and J by 3 bases, with 13 bases between the two germline ends.

The sample holds a few counts of this clonotype. The rearrangement uses TRBV3-1 and TRBJ1-2; unclear D gene. This CDR3 is built from 14 residues. V lost 1 base to trimming and J lost 2 bases, with 8 bases between them. The germline V gene has CDR1 LGHDT and CDR2 YNNKEL (reference sequence). For the CDR3, the DNA is TGTGCCAGCAGCCAAGGGAGGGTGAACTATGGCTACACCTTC. Protein sequence: CASSQGRVNYGYTF.

V gene TRBV9 combines with J gene TRBJ2-5; D might be TRBD1 or TRBD2, each matching 5 bases. This CDR3 spans 15 amino acids. Germline V gene lookup returns CDR1 SGDLS and CDR2 YYNGEE. Trimming took off 3 bases at V and 5 bases at J, with 17 bases between the two ends. The CDR3: CASSAQAWGGETQYF. DNA of the CDR3: TGTGCCAGCAGCGCCCAGGCCTGGGGCGGGGAGACCCAGTACTTC.

The rearrangement joins TRBV7-9 to TRBJ1-1, with 9 bases fitting TRBD1. This CDR3 region has 14 residues. V was clipped by 5 bases and J by 4 bases; unmatched bases: 5. Germline CDR1 reads SEHNR; CDR2 reads FQNEAQ (reference sequence). For the CDR3, the DNA is TGTGCCAGCAGCGACGGGACAGGGCTCACTGAAGCTTTCTTT. Translation: CASSDGTGLTEAFF. Filled out from reference TRBV7-9 and TRBJ1-1, the complete variable domain reads DTGVSQNPRHKITKRGQNVTFRCDPISEHNRLYWYRQTLGQGPEFLTYFQNEAQLEKSRLLSDRFSAERPKGSFSTLEIQRTEQGDSAMYLCASSDGTGLTEAFFGQGTRLTVV.

There are many counts of this clonotype. The rearrangement joins TRBV20-1 to TRBJ1-1, with 9 nucleotides matching TRBD1. With 0 bases clipped from V and 7 bases from J, the junction kept 6 bases outside the gene matches. The length of the CDR3 is 14 residues. Germline lookup yields CDR1 DFQATT and CDR2 SNEGSKA (reference sequence). CDR3 in amino acids: CSARETGGLDEAFF. The CDR3, as DNA: TGCAGTGCTAGAGAAACAGGGGGCCTAGATGAAGCTTTCTTT.

This clonotype has a count of ten or more. The rearrangement uses TRBV12-3 or TRBV12-4 and TRBJ2-2; D not certain. The CDR3 is 13 amino acids. V lost 6 bases and J 4 bases, leaving 9 bases between the germline ends. CDR3 sequence reads: CASSPSPTGELFF. CDR3 sequence (DNA): TGTGCCAGCAGCCCCAGTCCCACCGGGGAGCTGTTTTTT.

This clonotype was seen repeatedly, ten times or more. J is TRBJ2-3 and V is TRBV7-6; D is uncertain. V was cut by 0 bases and J by 5 bases, with 6 bases left in between. Germline CDR1 reads SGHVS; CDR2 reads FNYEAQ. The CDR3 sequence is 13 residues long. This CDR3 is CASSLALEDTQYF. CDR3 bases: TGTGCCAGCAGCTTAGCGCTAGAAGATACGCAGTATTTT.